The sequence of this T cell receptor (beta chain) was determined in a study of cytomegalovirus exposure and HLA in healthy donors. The V segment lost 2 bases and the J segment 10 bases; nucleotides outside the gene matches: 16. The CDR3 has 16 amino acids. From germline, CDR1 is MNHNS and CDR2 SASEGT. Only in-frame clones appear in the TCRdb table, and some are missing; sequencing was by immunoSEQ multiplex PCR. Found here are some 310,000 clones, roughly 88% of them singletons; the top ten hold around 1%. The chain is built from TRBV6-1 and TRBJ1-1; 7 bases match TRBD1. This sequence originates from a man aged 25 to 40 in good health and CMV-seronegative. Material: PBMCs. This CDR3 is CASSEKGARPAQGAFF. The CDR3 nucleotides read TGTGCCAGCAGTGAAAAGGGGGCCAGGCCCGCGCAGGGAGCTTTCTTT.